What follows is one TCR beta chain and its context. TCRdb re-called the PCR reads with MiXCR, one entry per CDR3 protein. Of 10,000 to 15,000 distinct CDR3 sequences listed, roughly half are singletons. The CDR3 consists of 15 residues. The germline V gene has CDR1 SGHVS and CDR2 FNYEAQ. This record belongs to a study of tumor-infiltrating lymphocytes in oesophageal squamous cell carcinoma. The chain joins TRBV7-6 to TRBJ2-3; TRBD1 agrees at 9 bases. The J call may be in error: the DNA end matches TRBJ2-7 better. This sequence was found in a male donor with esophageal squamous cell carcinoma. The sample comprised normal esophageal tissue next to the tumor. Here the CDR3 DNA reads TGTGCCAGCAGCTACAGGGGACAGGGTACCTACGAGCAGTACTTC. This encodes CASSYRGQGTYEQYF.